The 16 T cell receptor beta chains presented below share a single source sample, sequenced in a study of blood T cells in healthy people across ages. A sample-barcoded 5' primer and a J-beta primer mix were used in a second PCR of roughly 7 to 11 cycles. TCRdb analysed the 5' RACE reads with MiXCR anew, one entry per CDR3 protein. The profile shows about 780,000 distinct CDR3 sequences, around 45% of them singletons. Sequencing was carried out using blood. Receptors were obtained from a man of 80 years or more in good health.

The chain has TRBV4-3 and TRBJ1-5, with D perhaps matching TRBD1 (5 bases). Germline values: CDR1 LGHNA, CDR2 YSLEER. V was shortened by 0 bases and J by 3 bases, with 12 bases between the two germline ends. CDR3 length equals 16 residues. The CDR3 loop reads CASSQEMGGDNQPQHF. The CDR3, as DNA: TGCGCCAGCAGCCAAGAAATGGGGGGAGACAATCAGCCCCAGCATTTT.

The V call is TRBV27, the J call TRBJ2-7; 12 bases align to TRBD2. The end of the DNA is better explained by TRBJ2-5, so the J call may be wrong. In germline, CDR1 is MNHEY, CDR2 SMNVEV (reference sequence). This CDR3 spans 16 amino acids. CDR3 nucleotides: TGTGCCAGCAGTTTATCGCTAGCGGGAGGGCTCCGGACCCAGTACTTC. Translating it yields CASSLSLAGGLRTQYF.

The chain uses TRBV20-1 and TRBJ2-1, with 13 bases matching TRBD2. Trimming took 5 bases from V and 2 from J; bases not matched to a gene: 3. This CDR3 spans 15 amino acids. In germline, CDR1 is DFQATT, CDR2 SNEGSKA (reference sequence). The CDR3 spells CSAGGLAGTYNEQFF. The CDR3 coding sequence is TGCAGTGCTGGGGGACTAGCGGGAACCTACAATGAGCAGTTCTTC.

A few counts support this clonotype. V gene TRBV6-5 combines with J gene TRBJ2-7; D perhaps matches TRBD2 (5 bases). V dropped 9 bases and J dropped 5 bases, with 11 bases sitting between them. Germline V gives CDR1 MNHEY, CDR2 SVGAGI. This CDR3 contains 11 residues. Here the CDR3 DNA reads TGTGCCAGTAGAGGGCCCAACGAGCAGTACTTC. Translating it yields CASRGPNEQYF.

This clonotype was recorded a few times. The genes are TRBV7-2 and TRBJ1-4; D might be TRBD1 (5 bases). The germline CDR1 and CDR2 sequences are SGHTA and FQGNSA. Between the trimmed V and J ends, which lost 5 bases and 10 bases, there was a span of 14 bases. This CDR3 has 13 residues. CDR3 sequence: CASSPGLAGKLFF. The DNA for the CDR3 is TGTGCCAGCAGCCCGGGACTGGCTGGAAAACTGTTTTTT.

A note on this clonotype: Since a much larger clone is just one base distant, this may be a read error. The chain couples TRBV11-2 to TRBJ2-5, with D possibly TRBD2 on 6 matching bases. CDR1 SGHAT and CDR2 FQNNGV come from the germline V gene. This CDR3 region has 12 residues. The V end lost 5 bases, the J end lost 3 bases, and 7 bases lay between the germline ends. CDR3: CASSRGEETQYF. CDR3 DNA: TGTGCCAGCAGCCGCGGGGAAGAGACCCAGTACTTC. The full variable domain, in which reference TRBV11-2 and TRBJ2-5 provide the parts outside the CDR3, is EAGVAQSPRYKIIEKRQSVAFWCNPISGHATLYWYQQILGQGPKLLIQFQNNGVVDDSQLPKDRFSAERLKGVDSTLKIQPAKLEDSAVYLCASSRGEETQYFGPGTRLLVL.

V is TRBV7-3 and J is TRBJ2-1; no definite D call. Germline V gives CDR1 SGHTA, CDR2 FQGTGA. V shed 1 base and J shed 3 bases, with 10 bases lying between them. This CDR3 is 15 amino acids long. CDR3 loop: CASSLIGDFYNEQFF. DNA of the CDR3: TGTGCCAGCAGCTTAATCGGCGATTTCTACAATGAGCAGTTCTTC.

This clonotype was seen only a few times. The chain links TRBV15 to TRBJ2-7; 8 bases are shared with TRBD2. Trimming at V came to 0 bases and at J to 2 bases, leaving 6 bases not matched to a gene. CDR1 and CDR2 (germline): LNHNV, YYDKDF (reference sequence). The CDR3 runs to 16 residues. The DNA of the CDR3 is TGTGCCACCAGCAGAGAAACCCCGGGACTAGCCTACGAGCAGTACTTC. It codes for CATSRETPGLAYEQYF.

The V call is TRBV10-3, the J call TRBJ2-5; D not resolved. With 6 bases removed from V and 11 bases from J, the gap between germline ends came to 16 bases. CDR3 length equals 12 residues. The germline CDR1 and CDR2 sequences are ENHRY and SYGVKD. The CDR3 DNA reads TGTGCCATCAGGGAAGCTGGCAATGAGCAGTACTTC. Protein product: CAIREAGNEQYF.

With respect to this clonotype: A much larger clonotype is one base distant, so this may be a read error. V gene TRBV2 combines with J gene TRBJ2-3; unclear D gene. This CDR3 is built from 13 residues. The germline V gene encodes CDR1 SNHLY and CDR2 FYNNEI. CDR3 loop: CASGPMGTDAQYF. For the CDR3, the DNA is TGTGCCAGCGGTCCGATGGGCACAGATGCGCAGTATTTT.

V is TRBV11-3 and J is TRBJ2-4; TRBD2 might be the D (6 bases). The CDR3 has 16 amino acids. From germline, CDR1 is SGHNT and CDR2 YENEEA. V lost 3 bases, J lost 1 base, and 13 bases lay in between. The DNA of the CDR3 is TGTGCCAGCAGCTTCCAGAGAGGGAGGGCCAAAAACATTCAGTACTTC. Encoded protein: CASSFQRGRAKNIQYF.

The rearrangement links TRBV7-8 to TRBJ2-5; maybe TRBD1 (5 bases). The V end lost 4 bases, the J end lost 2 bases, and 11 bases lay between the germline ends. This CDR3 comprises 14 residues. Germline CDR1 SGHVS, CDR2 FQNEAQ. Written as DNA, the CDR3 is TGTGCCAGCAGCTCAGGGTCATGGCAAGAGACCCAGTACTTC. Its protein product is CASSSGSWQETQYF.

The V and J genes are TRBV29-1 and TRBJ2-5; D is uncertain. The CDR3 spans 14 residues. Looked up from germline, CDR1 is SQVTM and CDR2 is ANQGSEA. V was cut by 1 base and J by 1 base, with 10 bases left in between. CDR3 sequence reads: CSVEGVVLQETQYF. The CDR3 DNA is TGCAGCGTTGAAGGCGTCGTCCTCCAAGAGACCCAGTACTTC.

The sample holds a few counts of this clonotype. The chain has TRBV25-1 and TRBJ2-3; 7 bases line up with TRBD2. In germline, CDR1 is MGHDK, CDR2 SYGVNS. Trimming took 4 bases from V and 2 from J; bases not matched to a gene: 9. The CDR3 runs 16 residues. The CDR3 coding sequence is TGTGCCAGCAGTGCGCCTAGCGGATCCTCCACAGATACGCAGTATTTT. This translates into CASSAPSGSSTDTQYF.

A few counts support this clonotype. V is TRBV28 and J is TRBJ2-4, with 7 bases aligning to TRBD2. Looked up from germline, CDR1 is MDHEN and CDR2 is SYDVKM. The CDR3 has 15 residues. V shed 5 bases and J 4 bases; nucleotides not matched to a gene: 8. DNA for the CDR3: TGTGCCAGCAGTCTGGGGGGGAGCTGGAAAAACATTCAGTACTTC. Its translation: CASSLGGSWKNIQYF. The entire variable domain, with the rest obtained from reference TRBV28 and TRBJ2-4, is as follows: DVKVTQSSRYLVKRTGEKVFLECVQDMDHENMFWYRQDPGLGLRLIYFSYDVKMKEKGDIPEGYSVSREKKERFSLILESASTNQTSMYLCASSLGGSWKNIQYFGAGTRLSVL.

This clonotype was detected only a few times. This chain joins TRBV20-1 and TRBJ2-1; 11 nucleotides match TRBD2. The V segment lost 0 bases and the J segment 0 bases; nucleotides outside the gene matches: 10. CDR3 size: 19 residues. CDR1 is DFQATT, CDR2 SNEGSKA, per germline (reference sequence). The CDR3 region has the DNA TGCAGTGCTAGAGATCTGGTAGCGGGAGGGCCGAGCTCCTACAATGAGCAGTTCTTC. Translation gives CSARDLVAGGPSSYNEQFF.